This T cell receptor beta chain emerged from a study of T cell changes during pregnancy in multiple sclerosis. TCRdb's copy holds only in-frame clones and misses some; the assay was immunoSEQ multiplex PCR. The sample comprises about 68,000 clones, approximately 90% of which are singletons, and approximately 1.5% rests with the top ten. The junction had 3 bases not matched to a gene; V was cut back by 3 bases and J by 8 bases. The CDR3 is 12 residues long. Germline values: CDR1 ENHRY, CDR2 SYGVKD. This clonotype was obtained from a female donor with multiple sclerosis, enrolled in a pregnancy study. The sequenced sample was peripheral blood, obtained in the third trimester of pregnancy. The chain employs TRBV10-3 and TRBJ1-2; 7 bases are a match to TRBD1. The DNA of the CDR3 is TGTGCCATCAGTGACCCAGGGGGAGGCTACACCTTC. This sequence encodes CAISDPGGGYTF.